These 26 T cell receptor beta chains came from one sample sequenced in a study of siplizumab effects on memory and regulatory T cells. Libraries were prepared by immunoSEQ multiplex PCR; TCRdb keeps only in-frame clonotypes and omits some of them. Of about 120,000 clones detected, approximately 94% appear once; the ten largest clones hold 1.5% to 2%. The sequencing input was non-Treg CD4+ T cells sorted from blood. Receptors originate from a human donor in good health.

This chain uses TRBV6-1 with TRBJ2-7; 10 bases line up with TRBD2. Per the germline V gene, CDR1 is MNHNS and CDR2 is SASEGT. With 2 bases clipped from V and 5 bases from J, the junction kept 9 bases outside the gene matches. The CDR3 totals 16 residues. The CDR3 loop is CASSETGGLASNEQYF. The CDR3, as DNA: TGTGCCAGCAGTGAAACGGGGGGACTAGCGTCGAACGAGCAGTACTTC.

This clone came up once. This chain joins TRBV27 and TRBJ1-2, with unresolved D. CDR3 length equals 14 residues. V was clipped by 4 bases and J by 7 bases, with 16 bases between them. Germline lookup yields CDR1 MNHEY and CDR2 SMNVEV (reference sequence). In nucleotides, the CDR3 is TGTGCCAGCAGTTCCGCCTCTCGGGTGGGTGGCTACACCTTC. Its translation: CASSSASRVGGYTF.

The chain uses TRBV18 and TRBJ2-3; 9 positions match TRBD1. Unmatched junction bases numbered 11, after V lost 3 bases and J lost 4 bases. The CDR3 runs to 17 residues. Germline V gene sequence: CDR1 KGHSH, CDR2 LQKENI. Here the CDR3 reads CASSPRQGVMRPDTQYF. The DNA for the CDR3 is TGTGCCAGCTCACCCAGACAGGGGGTGATGAGGCCAGATACGCAGTATTTT. Full variable domain (missing parts from reference TRBV18 and TRBJ2-3): NAGVMQNPRHLVRRRGQEARLRCSPMKGHSHVYWYRQLPEEGLKFMVYLQKENIIDESGMPKERFSAEFPKEGPSILRIQQVVRGDSAAYFCASSPRQGVMRPDTQYFGPGTRLTVL.

For the CDR3, the DNA is TGTGCCAGCAGTGGTTCAGGGGGCCGTGAGCAGTACTTC. It codes for CASSGSGGREQYF. V gene TRBV6-1 combines with J gene TRBJ2-7; 8 bases agree with TRBD1. The CDR3 runs to 13 residues. Unmatched junction bases numbered 6, after V lost 4 bases and J lost 7 bases. Germline V CDR1 and CDR2: MNHNS, SASEGT.

The rearrangement links TRBV29-1 to TRBJ1-5, with unresolved D. CDR1 and CDR2 from the germline V gene are SQVTM and ANQGSEA. The CDR3 totals 13 residues. Trimming took off 0 bases at V and 4 bases at J, with 7 bases between the two ends. The CDR3 loop is CSVEETANQPQHF. As DNA, the CDR3 is TGCAGCGTTGAAGAGACCGCGAATCAGCCCCAGCATTTT.

The genes are TRBV19 and TRBJ2-3; 10 bases fit TRBD2. Germline values: CDR1 LNHDA, CDR2 SQIVND (reference sequence). The CDR3 totals 15 residues. The V gene end was trimmed by 3 bases and the J gene end by 2 bases; junction bases not matched to a gene: 2. The DNA of the CDR3 is TGTGCCAGTAGTATTACTAGCGGGAACACAGATACGCAGTATTTT. This sequence encodes CASSITSGNTDTQYF.

For the CDR3, the DNA is TGTGCCAGCAGCCGCCTGACCCCGGTGCAAGAGACCCAGTACTTC. Translation: CASSRLTPVQETQYF. This chain links TRBV7-9 with TRBJ2-5; D uncertain. The ends were cut back, 5 bases at V and 2 bases at J, with 15 bases in the middle. The length of the CDR3 is 15 residues. Germline values: CDR1 SEHNR, CDR2 FQNEAQ (reference sequence).

The chain joins TRBV7-3 to TRBJ2-1; 8 bases match TRBD2. V lost 5 bases, J lost 3 bases, and 6 bases stayed unmatched. The CDR3 is 15 residues long. Germline CDR1 SGHTA, CDR2 FQGTGA. The CDR3 region has the DNA TGTGCCAGCAGCCCAGAGGGGACTAGCTACAATGAGCAGTTCTTC. Encoded protein: CASSPEGTSYNEQFF.

This chain links TRBV2 with TRBJ1-3; D might be TRBD1 (6 bases). The CDR3 has 14 amino acids. Germline V CDR1 and CDR2: SNHLY, FYNNEI. V lost 4 bases to trimming and J lost 5 bases, with 12 bases between them. The CDR3 spells CASSVEQGRNTIYF. The CDR3 DNA reads TGTGCCAGCAGTGTGGAGCAGGGGAGAAACACCATATATTTT.

The chain links TRBV10-3 to TRBJ1-1, with D maybe TRBD1 (5 bases). There are 14 residues in the CDR3. The V gene lost 5 bases and the J gene lost 3 bases, with 13 bases spanning the gap. The V gene's germline CDR1 is ENHRY and CDR2 SYGVKD. CDR3: CAISWRGDDTEAFF. CDR3 bases: TGTGCCATCAGTTGGAGAGGGGACGACACTGAAGCTTTCTTT.

The CDR3: CASSETGVGYEQYF. The CDR3 region has the DNA TGTGCCAGTAGCGAGACAGGCGTCGGGTACGAGCAGTACTTC. This chain uses TRBV19 with TRBJ2-7; tentatively, D is TRBD1 (6 bases). V lost 6 bases and J lost 4, with 16 bases in between. The CDR3 spans 14 residues. The V gene's germline CDR1 is LNHDA and CDR2 SQIVND (reference sequence).

The gene calls are TRBV6-5 and TRBJ1-1; perhaps TRBD1 as D (6 bases). Germline CDR1 reads MNHEY; CDR2 reads SVGAGI. The CDR3 sequence is 16 residues long. Trimming pared 4 bases from V and 1 base from J, leaving 16 bases between. The DNA for the CDR3 is TGTGCCAGCAGTTGGGGGGCGGCGGGCGGGAACACTGAAGCTTTCTTT. It is translated as CASSWGAAGGNTEAFF.

The gene calls are TRBV11-3 and TRBJ2-2, with TRBD2 matching over 9 bases. The germline gives CDR1 SGHNT, CDR2 YENEEA. Losses at the gene ends were 5 bases for V and 4 bases for J; bases not matched to a gene: 8. The CDR3 spans 16 residues. This chain's CDR3 is CASSARAGGSTGELFF. The CDR3 DNA reads as TGTGCCAGCAGCGCACGCGCGGGAGGGAGCACCGGGGAGCTGTTTTTT. The variable domain in full, completed from reference TRBV11-3 and TRBJ2-2, reads EAGVVQSPRYKIIEKKQPVAFWCNPISGHNTLYWYLQNLGQGPELLIRYENEEAVDDSQLPKDRFSAERLKGVDSTLKIQPAELGDSAVYLCASSARAGGSTGELFFGEGSRLTVL.

This sequence joins TRBV7-9 and TRBJ2-2; either TRBD1 or TRBD2 may fit D (5 bases each). Between the trimmed V and J ends, which lost 1 base and 3 bases, there was a span of 9 bases. CDR1 and CDR2 (germline): SEHNR, FQNEAQ (reference sequence). The CDR3 has 15 residues. CDR3: CASSLGGRDTGELFF. The CDR3 region has the DNA TGTGCCAGCAGCTTAGGGGGACGGGACACCGGGGAGCTGTTTTTT.

V is TRBV15 and J is TRBJ2-7; 8 nucleotides line up with TRBD1. Per the germline V gene, CDR1 is LNHNV and CDR2 is YYDKDF (reference sequence). The CDR3 spans 17 residues. V was pared by 2 bases and J by 4 bases, with 13 bases of the junction left unmatched. The CDR3 DNA reads TGTGCCACCAGCAGATCAACCGACAGGGGACAAAGGTACGAGCAGTACTTC. Translated: CATSRSTDRGQRYEQYF.

The V gene is TRBV2, the J gene TRBJ1-5; D might be TRBD1 (5 bases). Trimming took 6 bases from V and 4 from J, leaving 13 bases between them. CDR3 length: 14 amino acids. Looked up from germline, CDR1 is SNHLY and CDR2 is FYNNEI. The CDR3 reads CASSVMGENQPQHF. In DNA form, the CDR3 reads TGTGCCAGCAGCGTGATGGGGGAGAATCAGCCCCAGCATTTT.

The chain combines TRBV7-8 with TRBJ1-3, with unresolved D. CDR1 is SGHVS and CDR2 is FQNEAQ in the germline V gene. The CDR3 loop spans 14 amino acids. With 3 bases removed from V and 1 base from J, the gap between germline ends came to 7 bases. This CDR3 reads CASSFFRSGNTIYF. CDR3 DNA: TGTGCCAGCAGCTTTTTTCGGTCTGGAAACACCATATATTTT.

This clone came up once. The J gene is TRBJ1-2, the V gene TRBV7-9; D is unclear. Germline values: CDR1 SEHNR, CDR2 FQNEAQ (reference sequence). This CDR3 is 10 amino acids long. Trimming stripped 2 bases from V and 12 bases from J, with 7 bases between. CDR3 loop: CASSLPSDTF. The DNA of the CDR3 is TGTGCCAGCAGCTTACCCTCGGACACCTTC.

This chain uses TRBV4-2 with TRBJ2-5; D unclear. V lost 0 bases to trimming and J lost 4 bases, with 9 bases between them. Germline V gene sequence: CDR1 LGHNA, CDR2 YNFKEQ. The CDR3 loop spans 14 amino acids. The CDR3 region is CASSQDLGRETQYF. CDR3 nucleotides: TGTGCCAGCAGCCAAGACTTAGGGCGAGAGACCCAGTACTTC.

This chain uses TRBV19 with TRBJ2-7; D remains ambiguous. V lost 3 bases to trimming and J lost 7 bases, with 13 bases between them. The CDR3 length is 13 residues. CDR1 and CDR2 (germline): LNHDA, SQIVND (reference sequence). CDR3 sequence (DNA): TGTGCCAGTAGTATGAGGTCCGGGCGGGAGCAGTACTTC. It encodes CASSMRSGREQYF.

This clone has more than one count but fewer than ten. This chain joins TRBV5-6 and TRBJ1-1; tentatively, D is TRBD1 (5 bases). Germline CDR1 and CDR2: SGHDT and YYEEEE. V lost 5 bases and J lost 9, with 17 bases in between. The CDR3 length is 13 residues. The CDR3 DNA is TGTGCCAGCAGAACCGAAGACAGCATTAAAGCTTTCTTT. Translation: CASRTEDSIKAFF.

V usage is TRBV11-3 and J usage is TRBJ2-1; 8 bases align to TRBD1. V trimming: 5 bases; J trimming: 9 bases; junction bases outside the gene matches: 12. CDR3 length equals 15 residues. Looked up from germline, CDR1 is SGHNT and CDR2 is YENEEA. This chain's CDR3 is CASSPGTGMFGEQFF. The CDR3 region has the DNA TGTGCCAGCAGCCCTGGGACAGGAATGTTCGGTGAGCAGTTCTTC.

This clone was seen a single time. The chain carries TRBV5-1 and TRBJ2-2; no reliable D call. This CDR3 is 14 amino acids long. V was pared by 4 bases and J by 1 base, with 8 bases between. The germline gives CDR1 SGHRS, CDR2 YFSETQ. CDR3 sequence reads: CASSPGGNTGELFF. The CDR3 nucleotides read TGCGCCAGCAGCCCTGGCGGGAACACCGGGGAGCTGTTTTTT. Drawing the rest from reference TRBV5-1 and TRBJ2-2, the complete variable domain is KAGVTQTPRYLIKTRGQQVTLSCSPISGHRSVSWYQQTPGQGLQFLFEYFSETQRNKGNFPGRFSGRQFSNSRSEMNVSTLELGDSALYLCASSPGGNTGELFFGEGSRLTVL.

The V gene is TRBV9, the J gene TRBJ2-2, with D unclear. The CDR3 extends over 13 amino acids. V dropped 2 bases and J dropped 8 bases, with 10 bases sitting between them. Germline CDR1 is SGDLS and CDR2 is YYNGEE. The CDR3 nucleotides are TGTGCCAGCAGCGTCTTGCTTATAGGGGAGCTGTTTTTT. Its translation is CASSVLLIGELFF.

This sequence joins TRBV2 and TRBJ1-6; possibly TRBD1 for D (5 bases). The CDR3 is made up of 15 amino acids. The V gene lost 1 base and the J gene lost 9 bases, with 13 bases spanning the gap. Germline V gene data show CDR1 as SNHLY and CDR2 as FYNNEI. CDR3 loop: CASSEDTGVVSPLHF. The CDR3 DNA follows: TGTGCCAGCAGTGAAGATACAGGAGTAGTTTCACCCCTCCACTTT.

The chain is built from TRBV6-5 and TRBJ2-1; D gene ambiguous. Trimming removed 2 bases at V and 6 bases at J, with 14 bases between. Germline V CDR1 and CDR2: MNHEY, SVGAGI. This CDR3 region has 15 residues. CDR3 coding DNA: TGTGCCAGCAGTTACGGGGTGCCTTTGAGCAATGAGCAGTTCTTC. Its translation is CASSYGVPLSNEQFF.